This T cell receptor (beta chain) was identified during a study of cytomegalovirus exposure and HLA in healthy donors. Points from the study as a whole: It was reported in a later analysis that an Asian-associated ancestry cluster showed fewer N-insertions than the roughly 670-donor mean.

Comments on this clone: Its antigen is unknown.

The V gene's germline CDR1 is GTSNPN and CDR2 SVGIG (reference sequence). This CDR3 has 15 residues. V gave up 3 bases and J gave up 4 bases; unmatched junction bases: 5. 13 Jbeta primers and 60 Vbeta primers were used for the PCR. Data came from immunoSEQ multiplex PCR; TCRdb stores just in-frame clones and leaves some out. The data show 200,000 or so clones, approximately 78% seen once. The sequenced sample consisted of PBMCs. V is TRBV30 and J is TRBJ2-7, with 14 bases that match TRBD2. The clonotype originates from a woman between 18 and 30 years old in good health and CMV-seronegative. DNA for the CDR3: TGTGCCTGGAGAGGGACTAGCGGGAGTCGGTACGAGCAGTACTTC. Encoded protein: CAWRGTSGSRYEQYF.